This T cell receptor (beta chain) was captured by sequencing in a study of cytomegalovirus exposure and HLA in healthy donors. Profiled with immunoSEQ multiplex PCR; TCRdb holds only in-frame clones, not every one. The table has about 180,000 clones, approximately 90% seen once; the top ten hold roughly 1.5%. Trimming removed 2 bases from V and 8 bases from J; junction bases left unmatched: 7. This CDR3 has 15 amino acids. In germline, CDR1 is MNHEY, CDR2 SMNVEV (reference sequence). The source material was PBMCs. This clonotype was obtained from a woman younger than 45 in good health and CMV-seronegative. The chain recombines TRBV27 with TRBJ2-1, with TRBD1 identical over 9 bases. CDR3 sequence: CASSLGQGKRDEQFF. CDR3 bases: TGTGCCAGCAGTTTAGGACAGGGGAAAAGGGATGAGCAGTTCTTC.